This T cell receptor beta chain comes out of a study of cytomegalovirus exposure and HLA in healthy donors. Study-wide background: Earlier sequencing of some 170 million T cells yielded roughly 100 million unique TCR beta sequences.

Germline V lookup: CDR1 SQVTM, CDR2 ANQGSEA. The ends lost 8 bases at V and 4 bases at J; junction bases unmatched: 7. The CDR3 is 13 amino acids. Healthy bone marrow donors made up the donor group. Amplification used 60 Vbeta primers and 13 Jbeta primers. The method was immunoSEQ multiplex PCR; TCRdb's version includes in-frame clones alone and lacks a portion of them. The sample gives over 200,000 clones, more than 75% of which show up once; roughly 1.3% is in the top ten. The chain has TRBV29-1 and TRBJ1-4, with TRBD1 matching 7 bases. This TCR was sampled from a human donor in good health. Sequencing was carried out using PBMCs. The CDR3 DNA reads TGCAGCTCACGACAGGGTGATAATGAAAAACTGTTTTTT. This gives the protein CSSRQGDNEKLFF.